The entry that follows covers one T cell receptor (beta chain) sequence. The V and J ends lost 6 bases and 4 bases respectively, with 18 bases between them. There are 16 residues in the CDR3. For the second PCR, which ran for about 6 to 11 cycles, a sample-barcoded 5' primer and a J-beta primer mix were used. TCRdb used MiXCR to reprocess the 5' RACE reads, holding one entry per CDR3 protein. Of under 950,000 distinct CDR3 sequences listed, 20% to 25% were seen once; the top ten hold roughly 22%. The data are from a study of blood T cells in healthy people across ages. The clonotype comes from a man aged 65 to 79 in good health. Sequencing input: blood. The rearrangement links TRBV12-3 or TRBV12-4 to TRBJ1-4; tentatively, D is TRBD1 (6 bases). CDR3 sequence (DNA): TGTGCCAGCAGACTGAGGCGGGGAGGGGGTAATGAAAAACTGTTTTTT. As protein: CASRLRRGGGNEKLFF.